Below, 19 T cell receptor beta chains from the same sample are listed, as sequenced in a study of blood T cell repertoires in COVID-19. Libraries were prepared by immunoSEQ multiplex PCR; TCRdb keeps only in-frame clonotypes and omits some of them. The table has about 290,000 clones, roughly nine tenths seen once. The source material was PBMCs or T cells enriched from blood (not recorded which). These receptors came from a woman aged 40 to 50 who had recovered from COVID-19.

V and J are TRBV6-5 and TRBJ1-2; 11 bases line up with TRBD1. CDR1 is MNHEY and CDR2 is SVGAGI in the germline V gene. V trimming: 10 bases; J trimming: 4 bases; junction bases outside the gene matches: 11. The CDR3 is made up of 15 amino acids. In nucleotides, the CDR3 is TGTGCCATCTGGGACAGGGGGGAGGTCTTCTATGGCTACACCTTC. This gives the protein CAIWDRGEVFYGYTF.

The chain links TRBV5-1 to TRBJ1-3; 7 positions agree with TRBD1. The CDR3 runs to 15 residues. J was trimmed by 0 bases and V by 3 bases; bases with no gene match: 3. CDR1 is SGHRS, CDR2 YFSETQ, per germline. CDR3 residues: CASSSGQDSGNTIYF. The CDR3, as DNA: TGCGCCAGCAGCTCCGGACAGGACTCTGGAAACACCATATATTTT.

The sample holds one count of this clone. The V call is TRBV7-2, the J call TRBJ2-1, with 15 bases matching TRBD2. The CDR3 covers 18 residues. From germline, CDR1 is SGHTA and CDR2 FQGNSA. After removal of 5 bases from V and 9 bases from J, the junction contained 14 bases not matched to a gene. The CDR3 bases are TGTGCCAGCAGCCCCTATGGGACTAGCGGGAGGTTGGTAGGTGAGCAGTTCTTC. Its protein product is CASSPYGTSGRLVGEQFF.

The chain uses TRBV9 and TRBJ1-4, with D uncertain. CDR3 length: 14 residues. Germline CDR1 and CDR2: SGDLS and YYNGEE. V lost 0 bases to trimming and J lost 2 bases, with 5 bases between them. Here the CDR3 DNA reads TGTGCCAGCAGCGTAGGCGGGACTAATGAAAAACTGTTTTTT. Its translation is CASSVGGTNEKLFF.

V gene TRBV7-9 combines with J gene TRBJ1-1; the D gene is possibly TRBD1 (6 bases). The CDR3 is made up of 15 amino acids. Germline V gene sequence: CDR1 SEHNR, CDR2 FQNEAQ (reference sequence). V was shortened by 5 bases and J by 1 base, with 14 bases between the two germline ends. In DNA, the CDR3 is TGTGCCAGCAGCGCTAGGGCAGGGGAGAACACTGAAGCTTTCTTT. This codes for CASSARAGENTEAFF.

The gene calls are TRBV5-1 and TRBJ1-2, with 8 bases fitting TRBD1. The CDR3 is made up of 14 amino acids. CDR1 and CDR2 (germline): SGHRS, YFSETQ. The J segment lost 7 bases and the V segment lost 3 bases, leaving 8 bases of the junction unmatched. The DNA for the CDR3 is TGCGCCAGCAGCTATTCGACAGGGGCTAGTGGCTACACCTTC. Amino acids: CASSYSTGASGYTF.

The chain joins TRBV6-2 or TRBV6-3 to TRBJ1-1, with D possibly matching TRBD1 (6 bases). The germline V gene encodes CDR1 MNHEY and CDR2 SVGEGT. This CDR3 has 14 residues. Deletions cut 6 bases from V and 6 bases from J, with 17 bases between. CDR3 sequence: CASSGKGTNPEAFF. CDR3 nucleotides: TGTGCCAGCAGCGGAAAAGGGACAAATCCTGAAGCTTTCTTT.

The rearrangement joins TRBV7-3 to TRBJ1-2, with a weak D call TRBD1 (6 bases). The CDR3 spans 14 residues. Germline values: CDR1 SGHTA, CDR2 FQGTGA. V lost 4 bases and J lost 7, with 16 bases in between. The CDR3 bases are TGTGCCAGCAGCTCGATAGGGGGAAAGGGTGGCTACACCTTC. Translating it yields CASSSIGGKGGYTF.

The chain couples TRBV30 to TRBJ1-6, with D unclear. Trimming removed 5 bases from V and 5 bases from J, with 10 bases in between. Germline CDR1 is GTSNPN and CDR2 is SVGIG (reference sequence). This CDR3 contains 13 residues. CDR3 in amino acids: CAWGAGDNSPLHF. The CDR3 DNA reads TGTGCCTGGGGTGCCGGGGATAATTCACCCCTCCACTTT.

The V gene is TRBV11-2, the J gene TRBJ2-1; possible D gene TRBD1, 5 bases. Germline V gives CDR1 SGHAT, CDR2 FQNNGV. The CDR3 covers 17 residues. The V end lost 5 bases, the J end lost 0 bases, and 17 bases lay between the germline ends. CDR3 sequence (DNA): TGTGCCAGCAGCGAGAAGGTTAGACAGAGCTCCTACAATGAGCAGTTCTTC. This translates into CASSEKVRQSSYNEQFF.

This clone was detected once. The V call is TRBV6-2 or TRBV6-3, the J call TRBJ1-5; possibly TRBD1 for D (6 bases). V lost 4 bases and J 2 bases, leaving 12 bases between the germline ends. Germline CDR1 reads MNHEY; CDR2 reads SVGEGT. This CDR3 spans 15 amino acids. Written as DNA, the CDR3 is TGTGCCAGCAGTTCGACTCGACAGGGCAATCAGCCCCAGCATTTT. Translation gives CASSSTRQGNQPQHF.

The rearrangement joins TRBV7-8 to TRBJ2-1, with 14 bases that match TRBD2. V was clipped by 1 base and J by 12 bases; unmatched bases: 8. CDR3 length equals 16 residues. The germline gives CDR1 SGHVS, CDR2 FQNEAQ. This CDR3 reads CASSLGRLAGGPRQFF. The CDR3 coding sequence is TGTGCCAGCAGCTTAGGGCGACTAGCGGGGGGGCCCCGGCAGTTCTTC.

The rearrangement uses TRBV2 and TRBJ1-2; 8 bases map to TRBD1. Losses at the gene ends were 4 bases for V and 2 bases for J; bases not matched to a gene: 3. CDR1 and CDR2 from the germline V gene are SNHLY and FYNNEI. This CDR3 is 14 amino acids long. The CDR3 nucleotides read TGTGCCAGCAGTGCGGGACAGGTGAACTATGGCTACACCTTC. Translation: CASSAGQVNYGYTF.

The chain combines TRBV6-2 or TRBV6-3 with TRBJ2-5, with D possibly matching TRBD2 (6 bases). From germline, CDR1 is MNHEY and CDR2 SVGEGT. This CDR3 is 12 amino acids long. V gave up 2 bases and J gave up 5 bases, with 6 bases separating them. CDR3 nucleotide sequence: TGTGCCAGCAGTTACGGGGGGGAGACCCAGTACTTC. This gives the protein CASSYGGETQYF.

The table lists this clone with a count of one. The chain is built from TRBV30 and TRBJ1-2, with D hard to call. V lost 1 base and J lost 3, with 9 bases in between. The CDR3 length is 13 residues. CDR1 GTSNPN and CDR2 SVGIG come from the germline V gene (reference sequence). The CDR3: CAWSAGRYYGYTF. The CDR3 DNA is TGTGCCTGGAGTGCAGGAAGGTACTATGGCTACACCTTC.

In DNA form, the CDR3 reads TGTGCCAGCAGCTTCTGGGGGCTAACCCGCACCCCCGGGGAGCTGTTTTTT. This translates into CASSFWGLTRTPGELFF. The genes are TRBV11-2 and TRBJ2-2, with D possibly matching TRBD1 (6 bases). Germline CDR1 reads SGHAT; CDR2 reads FQNNGV. Trimming took off 3 bases at V and 6 bases at J, with 20 bases between the two ends. The CDR3 runs to 17 residues. Filled out from reference TRBV11-2 and TRBJ2-2, the complete variable domain reads EAGVAQSPRYKIIEKRQSVAFWCNPISGHATLYWYQQILGQGPKLLIQFQNNGVVDDSQLPKDRFSAERLKGVDSTLKIQPAKLEDSAVYLCASSFWGLTRTPGELFFGEGSRLTVL.

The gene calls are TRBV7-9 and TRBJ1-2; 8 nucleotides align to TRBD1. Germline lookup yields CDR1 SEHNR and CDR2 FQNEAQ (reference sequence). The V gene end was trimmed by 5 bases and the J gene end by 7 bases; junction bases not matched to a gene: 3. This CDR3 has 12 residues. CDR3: CASSQDRVGYTF. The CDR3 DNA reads TGTGCCAGCAGCCAGGACAGGGTTGGCTACACCTTC.

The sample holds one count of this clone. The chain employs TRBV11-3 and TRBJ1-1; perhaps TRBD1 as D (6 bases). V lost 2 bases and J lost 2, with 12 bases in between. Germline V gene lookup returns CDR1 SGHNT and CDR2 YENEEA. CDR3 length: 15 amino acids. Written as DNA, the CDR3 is TGTGCCAGCAGCTTAAGGACAGAGAAAAACACTGAAGCTTTCTTT. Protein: CASSLRTEKNTEAFF.

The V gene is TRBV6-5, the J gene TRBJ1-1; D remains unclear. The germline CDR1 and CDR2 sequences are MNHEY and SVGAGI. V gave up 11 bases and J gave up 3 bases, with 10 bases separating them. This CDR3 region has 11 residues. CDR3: CAGIAYTEAFF. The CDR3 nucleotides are TGTGCCGGCATTGCGTACACTGAAGCTTTCTTT.